A single sample is the source of the 4 T cell receptor beta chains below, sequenced in a study of blood T cell repertoires in COVID-19 (dated by TCRdb to about 2020). Receptor amplification or capture employed the immunoSEQ multiplex PCR assay. In TCRdb, the immuneACCESS table is reduced to in-frame sequences with V and J assigned. These tables do not hold every clone; where another copy was compared, an unresolved V gene accounts for under half, and the others remain unexplained. Recorded for this sample are under 300,000 clones; 88% of them occurred a single time. Of the sample, around 3% falls within the top ten clones. The source material was PBMCs or T cells enriched from blood (not recorded which). These receptors all stem from a woman in her forties or fifties who had recovered from COVID-19.

The table lists this clone with a count of one. The V call is TRBV7-2, the J call TRBJ2-7; 10 nucleotides agree with TRBD2. With 6 bases clipped from V and 6 bases from J, the junction kept 11 bases outside the gene matches. The germline V gene has CDR1 SGHTA and CDR2 FQGNSA. This CDR3 region has 15 residues. CDR3 bases: TGTGCCAGCAGTCCAGGCCCTAGCGGGAGTGGCGAGCAGTACTTC. Protein: CASSPGPSGSGEQYF. Based on the CDR3 plus reference TRBV7-2 and TRBJ2-7, the full variable domain is GAGVSQSPSNKVTEKGKDVELRCDPISGHTALYWYRQSLGQGLEFLIYFQGNSAPDKSGLPSDRFSAERTGGSVSTLTIQRTQQEDSAVYLCASSPGPSGSGEQYFGPGTRLTVT.

The CDR3 DNA reads as TGTGCCAGCAGCCAAGCCGGGGTATACTCTGGAAACACCATATATTTT. As protein: CASSQAGVYSGNTIYF. The J gene is TRBJ1-3, the V gene TRBV3-1 (or the pseudogene TRBV3-2); the D is unclear. V lost 1 base and J lost 0, with 10 bases in between. Per the germline V gene, CDR1 is LGHDT and CDR2 is YNNKEL (reference sequence). This CDR3 has 16 amino acids.

The chain carries TRBV3-1 (or the pseudogene TRBV3-2) and TRBJ1-5; 7 bases match TRBD1. This CDR3 comprises 16 residues. In germline, CDR1 is LGHDT, CDR2 YNNKEL (reference sequence). Trimming cost V 3 bases and J 5 bases; bases outside gene matches: 10. The CDR3 nucleotides are TGTGCCAGCAGCCAGGGGGGACAGACAAGGGATCAGCCCCAGCATTTT. It is translated as CASSQGGQTRDQPQHF.

This chain links TRBV27 with TRBJ1-2; 10 positions match TRBD1. Per germline, CDR1 MNHEY and CDR2 SMNVEV (reference sequence). Germline trimming cut 1 base from V and 7 bases from J; bases unmatched to any gene: 12. This CDR3 contains 17 residues. The CDR3 reads CASSLWAGTGVLSGYTF. In nucleotides, the CDR3 is TGTGCCAGCAGTTTATGGGCCGGGACAGGGGTTTTATCTGGCTACACCTTC.